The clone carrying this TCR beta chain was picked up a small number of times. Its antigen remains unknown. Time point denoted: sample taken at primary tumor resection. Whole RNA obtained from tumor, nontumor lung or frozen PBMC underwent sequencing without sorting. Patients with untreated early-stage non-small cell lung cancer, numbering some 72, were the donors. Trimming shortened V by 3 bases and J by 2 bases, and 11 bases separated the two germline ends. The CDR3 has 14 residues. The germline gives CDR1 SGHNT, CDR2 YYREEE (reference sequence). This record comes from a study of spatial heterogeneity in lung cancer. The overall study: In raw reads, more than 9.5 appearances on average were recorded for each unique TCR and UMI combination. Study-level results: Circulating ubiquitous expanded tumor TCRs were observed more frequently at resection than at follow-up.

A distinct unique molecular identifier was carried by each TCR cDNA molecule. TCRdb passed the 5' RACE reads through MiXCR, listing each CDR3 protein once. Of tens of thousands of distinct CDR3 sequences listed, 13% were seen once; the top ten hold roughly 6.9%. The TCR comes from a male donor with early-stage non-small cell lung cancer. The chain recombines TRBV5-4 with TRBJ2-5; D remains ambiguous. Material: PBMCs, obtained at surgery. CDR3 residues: CASSYPPEQETQYF. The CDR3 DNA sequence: TGTGCCAGCAGCTACCCGCCGGAGCAAGAGACCCAGTACTTC.